The sequence of this T cell receptor beta chain was determined in a study of cytomegalovirus exposure and HLA in healthy donors. At the level of the study: The study placed around 80% of its roughly 400 genotyped donors in the Caucasian-associated ancestry cluster. Study-wide results and caveats: According to a later analysis, most TCR beta chains associated with CMV appeared HLA-restricted. Most subjects had HLA-A and HLA-B alleles reportedly predicted accurately by TCR beta sequences. The only immune exposure information that was available was CMV serostatus.

Comments on this clone: Its antigen is as yet unknown.

A multiplex PCR was run with 60 Vbeta primers and 13 Jbeta primers. The method was immunoSEQ multiplex PCR; TCRdb's version includes in-frame clones alone and lacks a portion of them. This sample has about 150,000 clones, with less than 85% found just once. The ends were cut back, 3 bases at V and 8 bases at J, with 10 bases in the middle. This CDR3 has 13 amino acids. CDR1 SEHNR and CDR2 FQNEAQ come from the germline V gene (reference sequence). The V and J genes are TRBV7-9 and TRBJ1-4; D ambiguous. Input material: PBMCs. The TCR sequence derives from a woman aged 50 to 60 in good health and CMV-seropositive. CDR3 nucleotides: TGTGCCAGCAGCTTGGTCGGGGTCGAAAAACTGTTTTTT. Its translation: CASSLVGVEKLFF.